This paragraph reports one TCR beta chain. This specimen comes from a study of Ad26.COV2.S vaccination and SARS-CoV-2 variants. Treatment: about 20 received Ad26.COV2.S at low or high dose, single or two shots; about 5 received placebo; per-sample allocation not given. Collection of the samples took place on day 63 after the first injection of vaccine or placebo. V lost 3 bases to trimming and J lost 2 bases, with 2 bases between them. Germline CDR1 reads SGHRS; CDR2 reads YFSETQ. The CDR3 sequence is 12 residues long. Clones were sequenced by immunoSEQ multiplex PCR, and TCRdb holds only the in-frame ones, with some missing. Of 250,000 to 300,000 clones listed, 80% to 90% are singletons.

Sequencing used peripheral blood, obtained in a trial of Ad26.COV2.S vaccine versus placebo. The receptor was isolated from a person aged 18 to 59 who received the Ad26.COV2.S COVID-19 vaccine or a placebo. The chain combines TRBV5-1 with TRBJ2-2, with D unclear. Written as DNA, the CDR3 is TGCGCCAGCAGCTATAACACCGGGGAGCTGTTTTTT. Its protein product is CASSYNTGELFF.